The 27 T cell receptor beta chains below come from one sample, sequenced in a study of T cells after yellow fever vaccination. One entry per CDR3 protein, called by TCRdb with MiXCR from the 5' RACE reads. The sample has roughly 330,000 distinct CDR3 sequences; almost 4% are singletons. The material was PBMCs, obtained 5 days after the yellow fever booster vaccination. These receptors were obtained from a man between 18 and 29 years old who received the YFV17D yellow fever vaccine.

A few counts support this clonotype. The chain combines TRBV5-5 with TRBJ2-7; D is uncertain. The CDR3 runs 15 residues. The V gene lost 0 bases and the J gene lost 0 bases, with 10 bases spanning the gap. CDR1 is SGHKS, CDR2 YYEKEE, per germline (reference sequence). Here the CDR3 DNA reads TGTGCCAGCAGCTTGGCCGGATGGAGCTCCTACGAGCAGTACGTC. It is translated as CASSLAGWSSYEQYV.

This clonotype was seen a handful of times. This chain links TRBV5-4 with TRBJ2-3; 9 nucleotides match TRBD1. This CDR3 is 16 amino acids long. The germline V gene has CDR1 SGHNT and CDR2 YYREEE (reference sequence). With V trimmed by 5 bases and J by 7 bases, 14 bases remained unmatched. CDR3 loop: CASSNPQGAYGYTQYF. In DNA, the CDR3 is TGTGCCAGCAGTAATCCACAGGGGGCTTATGGATATACGCAGTATTTT.

This chain uses TRBV7-9 with TRBJ1-1, with D tentatively TRBD1 (6 bases). Looked up from germline, CDR1 is SEHNR and CDR2 is FQNEAQ (reference sequence). V was pared by 3 bases and J by 1 base, with 12 bases between. The CDR3 totals 15 residues. CDR3 bases: TGTGCCAGCAGCTTCGTGGGACAAGGGAACACTGAAGCTTTCTTT. The encoded protein is CASSFVGQGNTEAFF.

A few counts support this clonotype. The chain employs TRBV7-8 and TRBJ1-5; D remains ambiguous. The germline V gene encodes CDR1 SGHVS and CDR2 FQNEAQ. V shed 5 bases and J shed 4 bases, with 15 bases lying between them. The CDR3 runs 15 residues. The CDR3 reads CASSDQRNGNQPQHF. In DNA form, the CDR3 reads TGTGCCAGCAGCGATCAGAGGAATGGGAATCAGCCCCAGCATTTT.

This clonotype was picked up a small number of times. The V call is TRBV12-3 or TRBV12-4, the J call TRBJ1-2; D is undetermined. This CDR3 comprises 16 residues. V was cut by 2 bases and J by 6 bases, with 19 bases left in between. CDR3 bases: TGTGCCAGCAGTTTACGAGGAGCCCTTTTTGGCCATGGCTACACCTTC. Translated, it gives CASSLRGALFGHGYTF.

V gene TRBV7-9 combines with J gene TRBJ2-3; D tentatively reads TRBD1 or TRBD2 (6 bases each). The V end was cut by 5 bases, the J end by 9 bases, with 18 bases between. Germline CDR1 is SEHNR and CDR2 is FQNEAQ (reference sequence). The CDR3 runs to 14 residues. The CDR3 reads CASSPADWGATQYF. The CDR3 DNA sequence: TGTGCCAGCAGCCCAGCGGATTGGGGGGCGACGCAGTATTTT.

This clonotype came up many times. The chain joins TRBV15 to TRBJ2-7; D may be TRBD1 or TRBD2 (5 bases each). CDR3 length equals 12 residues. The germline gives CDR1 LNHNV, CDR2 YYDKDF (reference sequence). V was shortened by 4 bases and J by 7 bases, with 11 bases between the two germline ends. This chain's CDR3 is CATSKGRGEQYV. CDR3 nucleotides: TGTGCCACCAGCAAGGGACGCGGGGAGCAGTACGTC.

The chain carries TRBV5-1 and TRBJ2-3, with 8 bases lining up with TRBD2. Per the germline V gene, CDR1 is SGHRS and CDR2 is YFSETQ. V lost 4 bases and J lost 1; bases outside the gene matches: 11. This CDR3 region has 17 residues. The CDR3 sequence is CASSPPWRGVGTDTQYF. The DNA for the CDR3 is TGCGCCAGCAGCCCGCCCTGGCGGGGGGTTGGCACAGATACGCAGTATTTT.

The rearrangement joins TRBV4-2 to TRBJ1-1; D is possibly TRBD1 (6 bases). Germline assignment: CDR1 LGHNA and CDR2 YNFKEQ. There are 15 residues in the CDR3. V lost 4 bases to trimming and J lost 4 bases, with 16 bases between them. The CDR3 nucleotides read TGTGCCAGCAGCCTTGTTACAGGGTGGGGCACTGAAGCTTTCTTT. Protein sequence: CASSLVTGWGTEAFF.

V usage is TRBV11-3 and J usage is TRBJ2-1, with 9 bases aligning to TRBD2. Germline CDR1 and CDR2: SGHNT and YENEEA. This CDR3 region has 15 residues. Losses at the gene ends were 1 base for V and 5 bases for J; bases not matched to a gene: 3. DNA of the CDR3: TGTGCCAGCAGCTTAGCGGCGGGGGGGCACAATGAGCAGTTCTTC. Translating gives CASSLAAGGHNEQFF.

Ten or more counts support this clonotype. CDR3 region: CASSPRAGRPTDTQYF. The CDR3 nucleotides read TGTGCCAGCAGCCCCAGGGCGGGCAGGCCCACAGATACGCAGTATTTT. The chain employs TRBV7-8 and TRBJ2-3; D could derive from TRBD1 or TRBD2 (5 bases each). The CDR3 runs 16 residues. The V gene's germline CDR1 is SGHVS and CDR2 FQNEAQ. The ends were cut back, 5 bases at V and 2 bases at J, with 17 bases in the middle.

This clonotype was seen a few times. The chain employs TRBV5-1 and TRBJ2-7; 8 bases line up with TRBD1. The CDR3 has 16 amino acids. The trim removed 7 bases at V and 12 bases at J, leaving 24 bases unmatched. CDR1 and CDR2 from the germline V gene are SGHRS and YFSETQ. The CDR3 DNA reads TGCGCCAGCCGGACAGGGAGAACTAGGTGGCAGGAGGCGCTGTACTTC. This codes for CASRTGRTRWQEALYF.

This clonotype has ten or more counts. This rearrangement joins TRBV5-1 to TRBJ2-3; D not certain. The germline gives CDR1 SGHRS, CDR2 YFSETQ. Trimming took off 7 bases at V and 6 bases at J, with 24 bases between the two ends. The CDR3 is 16 residues long. The CDR3 reads CASGSQPTAQVDTQYF. The CDR3 region has the DNA TGCGCCAGCGGATCCCAGCCAACAGCTCAAGTTGATACGCAGTATTTT.

In its sample, this clonotype was seen many times. The V gene is TRBV20-1, the J gene TRBJ2-3; 8 bases fit TRBD1. J gave up 5 bases and V 6 bases, and 10 bases lay outside the gene matches. Germline lookup yields CDR1 DFQATT and CDR2 SNEGSKA (reference sequence). The CDR3 length is 14 residues. Here the CDR3 reads CSALEGGQGDTQYF. For the CDR3, the DNA is TGCAGTGCCTTGGAAGGAGGACAGGGAGATACGCAGTATTTT.

A few counts support this clonotype. The chain uses TRBV5-1 and TRBJ2-3; 8 nucleotides line up with TRBD1. V was clipped by 6 bases and J by 6 bases; unmatched bases: 9. The CDR3 length is 14 residues. CDR1 SGHRS and CDR2 YFSETQ come from the germline V gene. The CDR3 here is CASTPGGAGDTQYF. In DNA form, the CDR3 reads TGCGCCAGCACACCAGGGGGCGCAGGGGATACGCAGTATTTT.

There are many counts of this clonotype. A read error is possible here, since a much larger clone lies one base away. The chain combines TRBV11-2 with TRBJ2-3; D is undetermined. The germline CDR1 and CDR2 sequences are SGHAT and FQNNGV. The CDR3 is 11 residues long. Trimming removed 3 bases from V and 5 bases from J, with 3 bases in between. CDR3: CASSFVDTQYF. CDR3 coding DNA: TGTGCCAGCAGCTTTGTAGATACGCAGTATTTT. Supplemented by reference TRBV11-2 and TRBJ2-3, the full variable domain reads EAGVAQSPRYKIIEKRQSVAFWCNPISGHATLYWYQQILGQGPKLLIQFQNNGVVDDSQLPKDRFSAERLKGVDSTLKIQPAKLEDSAVYLCASSFVDTQYFGPGTRLTVL.

This clonotype showed up just a few times. The CDR3 spells CASSFYSSDTQYF. CDR3 nucleotide sequence: TGTGCCAGCAGCTTTTATTCATCAGATACGCAGTATTTT. The gene calls are TRBV7-2 and TRBJ2-3; D not resolved. The V gene's germline CDR1 is SGHTA and CDR2 FQGNSA. V lost 3 bases and J 4 bases, leaving 8 bases between the germline ends. The CDR3 covers 13 residues.

This clonotype turned up a few times. V and J are TRBV10-3 and TRBJ2-3; D not certain. CDR3 length: 12 residues. Germline-derived CDR1 and CDR2 are ENHRY and SYGVKD. Deletions cut 7 bases from V and 1 base from J, with 6 bases between. The CDR3 region is CAITSGTDTQYF. CDR3 sequence (DNA): TGTGCCATCACGTCGGGCACAGATACGCAGTATTTT.

There are a few counts of this clonotype. This rearrangement joins TRBV7-2 to TRBJ2-7; D is undetermined. The CDR3 has 14 residues. Germline CDR1 and CDR2: SGHTA and FQGNSA. Trimming stripped 3 bases from V and 2 bases from J, with 11 bases between. This CDR3 is CASSLGAIAYEQYF. CDR3 sequence (DNA): TGTGCCAGCAGCTTGGGCGCTATCGCCTACGAGCAGTACTTC.

Ten or more counts support this clonotype. The chain joins TRBV4-3 to TRBJ2-5, with 10 nucleotides matching TRBD2. Germline trimming cut 1 base from V and 3 bases from J; bases unmatched to any gene: 8. Per germline, CDR1 LGHNA and CDR2 YSLEER. The CDR3 is 17 residues long. The chain's CDR3 is CASSQGPQSGGEETQYF. As DNA, the CDR3 is TGCGCCAGCAGCCAAGGCCCCCAGAGCGGGGGGGAAGAGACCCAGTACTTC.

This clonotype has a count of ten or more. The rearrangement joins TRBV12-3 or TRBV12-4 to TRBJ1-2; D remains unclear. The germline V and J ends were trimmed by 4 bases and 7 bases, with 19 bases remaining between them. CDR3 size: 15 residues. CDR3 bases: TGTGCCAGCAGTTCCCTCGGACCGGGAAGAGTTGGCTACACCTTC. Translated, it gives CASSSLGPGRVGYTF.

This clonotype was seen ten or more times. The DNA for the CDR3 is TGTGCCAGTAGTAGACCGGGACAGGGAAATCAGCCCCAGCATTTT. Translation: CASSRPGQGNQPQHF. The chain couples TRBV19 to TRBJ1-5, with 9 nucleotides matching TRBD1. This CDR3 is 15 amino acids long. The V and J ends lost 4 bases and 4 bases, in that order; junction bases with no gene match: 5. Germline CDR1 and CDR2: LNHDA and SQIVND (reference sequence).

This clonotype has at least ten counts. This chain joins TRBV7-9 and TRBJ2-3, with TRBD1 identical over 7 bases. CDR1 SEHNR and CDR2 FQNEAQ come from the germline V gene (reference sequence). The CDR3 is 12 amino acids. V gave up 4 bases and J gave up 6 bases; unmatched junction bases: 1. CDR3 loop: CASSWTGDTQYF. In nucleotides, the CDR3 is TGTGCCAGCAGCTGGACAGGTGATACGCAGTATTTT. The full variable domain, its missing parts supplied by reference TRBV7-9 and TRBJ2-3, is DTGVSQNPRHKITKRGQNVTFRCDPISEHNRLYWYRQTLGQGPEFLTYFQNEAQLEKSRLLSDRFSAERPKGSFSTLEIQRTEQGDSAMYLCASSWTGDTQYFGPGTRLTVL.

The gene calls are TRBV20-1 and TRBJ2-2; D gene uncertain. The CDR3 spans 12 residues. With 0 bases removed from V and 8 bases from J, the gap between germline ends came to 7 bases. Germline V CDR1 and CDR2: DFQATT, SNEGSKA (reference sequence). The CDR3 DNA reads as TGCAGTGCTAGAGATCTACAAGGGGAGCTGTTTTTT. It codes for CSARDLQGELFF.

This clonotype was counted ten times or more. CDR3 bases: TGTGCCAGCAGTCGGGACGGTTTATCGGACACTGAAGCTTTCTTT. Its protein product is CASSRDGLSDTEAFF. The chain links TRBV9 to TRBJ1-1; TRBD1 might be the D (5 bases). The CDR3 extends over 15 amino acids. Trimming shortened V by 5 bases and J by 3 bases, and 17 bases separated the two germline ends. Germline lookup yields CDR1 SGDLS and CDR2 YYNGEE.

The chain couples TRBV9 to TRBJ2-1; no reliable D call. The CDR3 totals 13 residues. The V and J ends lost 0 bases and 9 bases respectively, with 10 bases between them. Germline values: CDR1 SGDLS, CDR2 YYNGEE. CDR3 protein: CASSVATVGEQFF. CDR3 nucleotide sequence: TGTGCCAGCAGCGTAGCGACGGTGGGTGAGCAGTTCTTC.

This clonotype was recorded many times. This chain joins TRBV20-1 and TRBJ2-3; 9 bases fit TRBD1. Germline CDR1 DFQATT, CDR2 SNEGSKA (reference sequence). With V trimmed by 1 base and J by 6 bases, 11 bases remained unmatched. CDR3 length: 16 residues. CDR3: CSARALSQGAQDTQYF. The CDR3, as DNA: TGCAGTGCTAGAGCCCTATCACAGGGGGCGCAGGATACGCAGTATTTT.